The sample holds many counts of the clone carrying this T cell receptor beta chain. This entry belongs to a study of T cells in Graves' hyperthyroidism and ophthalmopathy. There were TCR beta CDR3 regions amplified from RNA transcripts. HTBI primers were the set used in a first-round RT-PCR of the TCR CDR3. Using its own MiXCR run on the multiplex PCR reads, TCRdb lists one record per CDR3 protein. The sample comprises roughly 380,000 distinct CDR3 sequences, roughly 13% of which are singletons, and less than 25% rests with the top ten. Germline V gives CDR1 MNHNS, CDR2 SASEGT. This CDR3 comprises 13 residues. V shed 1 base and J shed 4 bases, with 7 bases lying between them.

The sequence came from a man aged 30 to 45 with Graves' hyperthyroidism that later progressed to Graves' ophthalmopathy. Sequencing was carried out using blood. The chain couples TRBV6-1 to TRBJ1-2; D not resolved. The CDR3 coding sequence is TGTGCCAGCAGTGAAGTCCCCGTCTATGGCTACACCTTC. Translation gives CASSEVPVYGYTF.